Below, 32 T cell receptor beta chains from the same sample are listed, as sequenced in a study of early T cells in non-severe SARS-CoV-2 infection. TCRdb re-called the 5' RACE reads through MiXCR, storing one row per CDR3 protein. Of fewer than 80,000 distinct CDR3 sequences in the sample, over 9% were seen once. The sample was whole blood, taken at baseline. These receptor sequences come from an adult who was a healthcare worker with PCR-confirmed SARS-CoV-2 infection or an uninfected control (not recorded which).

V usage is TRBV19 and J usage is TRBJ2-3; D possibly corresponds to TRBD1 (6 bases). Trimming pared 6 bases from V and 5 bases from J, leaving 15 bases between. The germline CDR1 and CDR2 sequences are LNHDA and SQIVND (reference sequence). The CDR3 is 14 residues long. As DNA, the CDR3 is TGTGCCAGTAGCGGGACACCAATGGGAGATACGCAGTATTTT. Its translation: CASSGTPMGDTQYF.

This clonotype has a handful of counts. The chain links TRBV5-1 to TRBJ2-1; D is ambiguous. Germline CDR1 and CDR2: SGHRS and YFSETQ. The V end was cut by 3 bases, the J end by 5 bases, with 15 bases between. The CDR3 loop spans 15 amino acids. The CDR3 coding sequence is TGCGCCAGCAGCTGGGTTGGAGTCCTGAACAATGAGCAGTTCTTC. Its translation is CASSWVGVLNNEQFF.

The gene calls are TRBV4-3 and TRBJ2-7, with no clear D. V shed 0 bases and J shed 3 bases, with 6 bases lying between them. The germline V gene has CDR1 LGHNA and CDR2 YSLEER. The CDR3 extends over 13 amino acids. The CDR3 protein is CASSQEEGYEQYF. The CDR3 DNA follows: TGCGCCAGCAGCCAAGAGGAAGGCTACGAGCAGTACTTC.

The chain recombines TRBV5-1 with TRBJ1-2, with TRBD1 matching 12 bases. V lost 4 bases to trimming and J lost 4 bases; unmatched junction nucleotides: 11. The CDR3 is 17 residues long. Germline V gene data show CDR1 as SGHRS and CDR2 as YFSETQ. The CDR3 here is CASSPGTGGAWVYGYTF. The CDR3 DNA follows: TGCGCCAGCAGCCCTGGGACAGGGGGCGCCTGGGTCTATGGCTACACCTTC.

The V gene is TRBV7-2, the J gene TRBJ2-3; 9 positions agree with TRBD2. V shed 0 bases, J shed 4 bases, and the junction held 8 bases outside the gene matches. This CDR3 region has 17 residues. Germline loops: CDR1 SGHTA, CDR2 FQGNSA. The CDR3 loop is CASSLAASGARPDTQYF. The CDR3, as DNA: TGTGCCAGCAGCTTAGCCGCTAGCGGGGCACGTCCAGATACGCAGTATTTT.

This clonotype was recorded a few times. The J gene is TRBJ2-1, the V gene TRBV6-4, with D possibly TRBD2 on 6 matching bases. Trimming stripped 2 bases from V and 2 bases from J, with 16 bases between. Germline CDR1 MRHNA, CDR2 SNTAGT. This CDR3 contains 17 residues. Here the CDR3 DNA reads TGTGCCAGCAGTGACGGTTTTAGCGGTGGCGCCTACAATGAGCAGTTCTTC. It encodes CASSDGFSGGAYNEQFF.

This clonotype has a handful of counts. This rearrangement joins TRBV30 to TRBJ1-3, with 10 bases that match TRBD1. Trimming took 1 base from V and 2 from J; bases not matched to a gene: 2. Per germline, CDR1 GTSNPN and CDR2 SVGIG (reference sequence). This CDR3 is 15 amino acids long. The CDR3 loop is CAWSGGQGTGNTIYF. The DNA of the CDR3 is TGTGCCTGGAGTGGGGGACAGGGGACTGGAAACACCATATATTTT.

This clonotype occurred many times. The chain uses TRBV20-1 and TRBJ2-4; D is possibly TRBD2 (5 bases). CDR1 and CDR2 from the germline V gene are DFQATT and SNEGSKA (reference sequence). The CDR3 is 11 residues long. V gave up 6 bases and J gave up 8 bases, with 11 bases separating them. The CDR3 spells CSASLRDIQYF. Here the CDR3 DNA reads TGCAGTGCCTCCTTGAGGGACATTCAGTACTTC.

This clonotype was observed a few times. This sequence joins TRBV15 and TRBJ2-2, with 8 bases lining up with TRBD1. The CDR3 is made up of 15 amino acids. V shed 6 bases and J 3 bases; nucleotides not matched to a gene: 6. Germline CDR1 reads LNHNV; CDR2 reads YYDKDF (reference sequence). This CDR3 reads CATRKDREDTGELFF. The CDR3 DNA is TGTGCCACCAGGAAGGACAGGGAAGACACCGGGGAGCTGTTTTTT.

Only a few counts were recorded for this clonotype. V usage is TRBV28 and J usage is TRBJ2-2; TRBD1 matches at 12 bases. This CDR3 has 16 residues. The junction had 11 bases not matched to a gene; V was cut back by 8 bases and J by 7 bases. Germline V gives CDR1 MDHEN, CDR2 SYDVKM. CDR3 DNA: TGTGCCAGCGGCCCCCGGGGACAGGGGGCAATCGGGGAGCTGTTTTTT. It yields the protein CASGPRGQGAIGELFF. Full variable domain (remainder filled in from reference TRBV28 and TRBJ2-2): DVKVTQSSRYLVKRTGEKVFLECVQDMDHENMFWYRQDPGLGLRLIYFSYDVKMKEKGDIPEGYSVSREKKERFSLILESASTNQTSMYLCASGPRGQGAIGELFFGEGSRLTVL.

This clonotype was seen ten or more times. The V call is TRBV5-1, the J call TRBJ2-1; a possible D gene is TRBD1 (6 bases). The CDR3 has 15 amino acids. Trimming took off 4 bases at V and 2 bases at J, with 13 bases between the two ends. Per the germline V gene, CDR1 is SGHRS and CDR2 is YFSETQ. CDR3: CASSPAEGAYNEQFF. CDR3 bases: TGCGCCAGCAGCCCGGCCGAGGGGGCCTACAATGAGCAGTTCTTC. The full variable domain, rest sourced from reference TRBV5-1 and TRBJ2-1, is KAGVTQTPRYLIKTRGQQVTLSCSPISGHRSVSWYQQTPGQGLQFLFEYFSETQRNKGNFPGRFSGRQFSNSRSEMNVSTLELGDSALYLCASSPAEGAYNEQFFGPGTRLTVL.

The chain uses TRBV6-1 and TRBJ1-2; D remains unclear. The CDR3 is made up of 14 amino acids. Germline CDR1 is MNHNS and CDR2 is SASEGT. V dropped 3 bases and J dropped 4 bases, with 12 bases sitting between them. The CDR3 region is CASSDGGNPYGYTF. The CDR3 DNA reads TGTGCCAGCAGTGACGGAGGAAATCCCTATGGCTACACCTTC.

The chain has TRBV12-3 or TRBV12-4 and TRBJ2-7, with 9 nucleotides matching TRBD1. The CDR3 runs 13 residues. Germline trimming cut 5 bases from V and 6 bases from J; bases unmatched to any gene: 5. The CDR3 DNA reads as TGTGCCAGCAGTCCCCGGGACAGGGTCGAGCAGTACTTC. The encoded protein is CASSPRDRVEQYF.

This clonotype was seen at least ten times. The V call is TRBV27, the J call TRBJ1-6; D call uncertain. CDR1 and CDR2 from the germline V gene are MNHEY and SMNVEV (reference sequence). Deletions cut 5 bases from V and 7 bases from J, with 12 bases between. The length of the CDR3 is 14 residues. The CDR3 spells CASSVTAGNSPLHF. The CDR3 nucleotides are TGTGCCAGCAGTGTGACGGCGGGGAATTCACCCCTCCACTTT.

The chain couples TRBV5-1 to TRBJ1-4; D uncertain. Trimming took 0 bases from V and 0 from J, leaving 6 bases between them. CDR1 is SGHRS and CDR2 is YFSETQ in the germline V gene. CDR3 length equals 15 residues. The chain's CDR3 is CASSLGRATNEKLFF. CDR3 bases: TGCGCCAGCAGCTTGGGCAGAGCAACTAATGAAAAACTGTTTTTT.

This clonotype came up a few times. V usage is TRBV6-5 and J usage is TRBJ1-2, with TRBD1 as a possible D gene (5 bases). Germline assignment: CDR1 MNHEY and CDR2 SVGAGI. The V gene lost 7 bases and the J gene lost 8 bases, with 14 bases spanning the gap. This CDR3 contains 12 residues. The CDR3 here is CASIGTGRGYTF. The CDR3 DNA sequence: TGTGCCAGCATTGGGACGGGGCGAGGCTACACCTTC.

This clonotype was observed a handful of times. The V gene is TRBV7-6, the J gene TRBJ1-1; D possibly corresponds to TRBD1 (5 bases). Germline V gene sequence: CDR1 SGHVS, CDR2 FNYEAQ. This CDR3 is built from 12 residues. V was shortened by 5 bases and J by 6 bases, with 10 bases between the two germline ends. The CDR3 region has the DNA TGTGCCAGCAGCCGCGTAGGGGCTGAAGCTTTCTTT. This sequence encodes CASSRVGAEAFF.

This clonotype was detected a few times. V and J are TRBV9 and TRBJ2-3; the match to TRBD2 covers 9 bases. CDR1 is SGDLS and CDR2 is YYNGEE in the germline V gene. Trimming took 1 base from V and 6 from J; bases not matched to a gene: 3. The CDR3 is 14 residues long. CDR3 region: CASSVSGLADTQYF. Written as DNA, the CDR3 is TGTGCCAGCAGCGTATCAGGACTAGCGGATACGCAGTATTTT.

This clonotype came up a few times. The chain recombines TRBV6-4 with TRBJ1-4, with a weak D call TRBD1 (6 bases). This CDR3 has 15 amino acids. Looked up from germline, CDR1 is MRHNA and CDR2 is SNTAGT. The V and J ends lost 3 bases and 5 bases respectively, with 13 bases between them. The CDR3 here is CASSEGGGQNEKLFF. The CDR3 DNA follows: TGTGCCAGCAGTGAAGGAGGCGGACAGAATGAAAAACTGTTTTTT.

There are a few counts of this clonotype. The V call is TRBV7-3, the J call TRBJ1-1, with 9 bases identical to TRBD1. The CDR3 is 13 residues long. Germline CDR1 SGHTA, CDR2 FQGTGA. The V and J ends lost 2 bases and 7 bases, in that order; junction bases with no gene match: 2. In DNA, the CDR3 is TGTGCCAGCAGCTTACGACAGGGGGTTGAAGCTTTCTTT. Translation: CASSLRQGVEAFF.

This clonotype was observed a few times. CDR3 residues: CASSDPAAGGSDTQYF. The CDR3 DNA sequence: TGCGCCAGCAGCGACCCCGCAGCGGGGGGGTCAGATACGCAGTATTTT. This rearrangement joins TRBV10-2 to TRBJ2-3, with TRBD2 matching over 10 bases. Per germline, CDR1 WSHSY and CDR2 SAAADI. The CDR3 extends over 16 amino acids. J lost 4 bases, V lost 6 bases, and 10 bases had no gene match.

In regard to this clonotype: A single base separates this from a much larger clone, so it may be a read error. The V and J genes are TRBV20-1 and TRBJ2-1, with D maybe TRBD2 (6 bases). This CDR3 is 16 amino acids long. The germline V and J ends were trimmed by 6 bases and 2 bases, with 20 bases remaining between them. Germline assignment: CDR1 DFQATT and CDR2 SNEGSKA (reference sequence). The CDR3, as DNA: TGCAGTGCCGCACTCGGGACTGCCAAACCCTACAATGAGCAGTTCTTC. Protein: CSAALGTAKPYNEQFF.

This clonotype was recorded a few times. The chain carries TRBV30 and TRBJ1-3; D is undetermined. Looked up from germline, CDR1 is GTSNPN and CDR2 is SVGIG (reference sequence). The length of the CDR3 is 12 residues. V dropped 5 bases and J dropped 1 base, with 6 bases sitting between them. In nucleotides, the CDR3 is TGTGCCTGGCGGGTTTCTGGAAACACCATATATTTT. It encodes CAWRVSGNTIYF.

This clonotype has a handful of counts. The chain links TRBV12-3 or TRBV12-4 to TRBJ1-1, with D tentatively TRBD1 (5 bases). Trimming stripped 1 base from V and 7 bases from J, with 13 bases between. The CDR3 covers 14 residues. This chain's CDR3 is CASSLGGTSLEAFF. The CDR3 DNA sequence: TGTGCCAGCAGTTTAGGAGGGACGTCGCTTGAAGCTTTCTTT.

The chain joins TRBV3-1 to TRBJ1-2; 8 nucleotides align to TRBD1. This CDR3 is 16 amino acids long. The germline gives CDR1 LGHDT, CDR2 YNNKEL (reference sequence). The ends lost 4 bases at V and 7 bases at J; junction bases unmatched: 14. DNA of the CDR3: TGTGCCAGCAGCCCCGCTCCCAGGGGGCAAGTTGGTGGCTACACCTTC. It translates to CASSPAPRGQVGGYTF.

In its sample, this clonotype was seen a few times. CDR3 in DNA: TGTGCCAGCAGCCACTCCGGGGAGCTGTTTTTT. Amino acids: CASSHSGELFF. The V and J genes are TRBV13 and TRBJ2-2; D unclear. Germline CDR1 and CDR2: PRHDT and FYEKMQ (reference sequence). The CDR3 runs 11 residues. The V end lost 5 bases, the J end lost 6 bases, and 4 bases lay between the germline ends.

V usage is TRBV28 and J usage is TRBJ1-1; no definite D call. This CDR3 comprises 11 residues. V lost 7 bases to trimming and J lost 1 base, with 4 bases between them. The germline V gene encodes CDR1 MDHEN and CDR2 SYDVKM. The CDR3 reads CASTQNTEAFF. The CDR3 nucleotides are TGTGCCAGCACCCAGAACACTGAAGCTTTCTTT. The full variable domain, with the rest looked up from reference TRBV28 and TRBJ1-1, is DVKVTQSSRYLVKRTGEKVFLECVQDMDHENMFWYRQDPGLGLRLIYFSYDVKMKEKGDIPEGYSVSREKKERFSLILESASTNQTSMYLCASTQNTEAFFGQGTRLTVV.

The table lists this clonotype with many counts. The chain recombines TRBV9 with TRBJ2-3, with D possibly called TRBD1 or TRBD2 (5 bases each). Germline V CDR1 and CDR2: SGDLS, YYNGEE. This CDR3 is built from 15 residues. Trimming removed 0 bases at V and 6 bases at J, with 14 bases between. The CDR3 is CASSVAEGTLDTQYF. The CDR3 DNA is TGTGCCAGCAGCGTAGCCGAGGGGACCCTGGATACGCAGTATTTT.

Many counts were recorded for this clonotype. The chain recombines TRBV6-1 with TRBJ2-5, with D perhaps given as TRBD1 or TRBD2 (5 bases each). V lost 6 bases and J 0 bases, leaving 17 bases between the germline ends. The CDR3 length is 16 residues. Germline V gene sequence: CDR1 MNHNS, CDR2 SASEGT. The CDR3 bases are TGTGCCAGCAGGCTGGGACCGAACCATTACCAAGAGACCCAGTACTTC. Amino acids: CASRLGPNHYQETQYF.

In its sample, this clonotype was seen a few times. This chain uses TRBV5-1 with TRBJ2-7; D is possibly TRBD2 (5 bases). The V end lost 4 bases, the J end lost 6 bases, and 20 bases lay between the germline ends. The V gene's germline CDR1 is SGHRS and CDR2 YFSETQ. This CDR3 is 15 amino acids long. The CDR3 sequence is CASSPPLGGLAEQYF. CDR3 in DNA: TGCGCCAGCAGCCCCCCGCTCGGAGGCCTGGCCGAGCAGTACTTC.

This rearrangement joins TRBV12-3 or TRBV12-4 to TRBJ1-4, with D tentatively TRBD1 (6 bases). The CDR3 totals 14 residues. V lost 6 bases to trimming and J lost 4 bases, with 12 bases between them. CDR3 residues: CASRFTRGNEKLFF. The CDR3 DNA is TGTGCCAGCAGATTCACCAGGGGTAATGAAAAACTGTTTTTT.

The V and J genes are TRBV29-1 and TRBJ2-7; 7 nucleotides line up with TRBD2. Germline lookup yields CDR1 SQVTM and CDR2 ANQGSEA. The CDR3 is 15 residues long. Losses at the gene ends were 5 bases for V and 7 bases for J; bases not matched to a gene: 17. The CDR3 bases are TGCAGCGTTTTGAGGTACAGCGGGGTCCTTAGGGAGCAGTACTTC. The encoded protein is CSVLRYSGVLREQYF.